A single sample is the source of the 29 T cell receptor beta chains below, sequenced in a study of blood T cell repertoires in COVID-19. Here immunoSEQ multiplex PCR was the method, and the copy in TCRdb shows in-frame clones only, minus some. The sample has around 220,000 clones, over 80% seen once. Sequences were obtained from PBMCs or T cells enriched from blood (not recorded which). The source of these receptors is a woman aged 18-29 years who had recovered from COVID-19.

The chain links TRBV7-6 to TRBJ2-1; 13 nucleotides align to TRBD2. Germline lookup yields CDR1 SGHVS and CDR2 FNYEAQ. The junction had 10 bases not matched to a gene; V was cut back by 4 bases and J by 7 bases. This CDR3 has 17 amino acids. CDR3 nucleotides: TGTGCCAGCAGCTCCTGGGGGGGACTAGCGGGAAGAAATGAGCAGTTCTTC. Translation gives CASSSWGGLAGRNEQFF.

This chain uses TRBV20-1 with TRBJ2-3, with no clear D. Deletions cut 2 bases from V and 6 bases from J, with 6 bases between. The V gene's germline CDR1 is DFQATT and CDR2 SNEGSKA (reference sequence). This CDR3 is 11 amino acids long. CDR3 residues: CSARSVDTQYF. In DNA form, the CDR3 reads TGCAGTGCTAGATCCGTGGATACGCAGTATTTT.

The chain links TRBV3-1 (or the pseudogene TRBV3-2) to TRBJ2-7; D is unclear. Germline values: CDR1 LGHDT, CDR2 YNNKEL (reference sequence). The V and J ends lost 1 base and 1 base respectively, with 5 bases between them. The CDR3 spans 13 residues. The CDR3 DNA reads as TGTGCCAGCAGCCAAGCCGGTTCCTACGAGCAGTACTTC. Encoded protein: CASSQAGSYEQYF.

The chain recombines TRBV10-3 with TRBJ1-2; possibly TRBD1 for D (5 bases). The V gene lost 10 bases and the J gene lost 1 base, with 13 bases spanning the gap. Germline V gene data show CDR1 as ENHRY and CDR2 as SYGVKD. The length of the CDR3 is 13 residues. This CDR3 is CATRDSLNYGYTF. The CDR3 DNA reads TGTGCCACCCGGGACTCCCTTAACTATGGCTACACCTTC.

The chain has TRBV28 and TRBJ1-5; D gene ambiguous. V was trimmed by 6 bases and J by 5 bases, leaving 5 bases between them. CDR3 length: 11 residues. Germline lookup yields CDR1 MDHEN and CDR2 SYDVKM. CDR3 DNA sequence: TGTGCCAGCAGCTCTGATCAGCCCCAGCATTTT. Translation: CASSSDQPQHF.

The chain employs TRBV5-1 and TRBJ2-3; 10 bases map to TRBD2. There are 15 residues in the CDR3. V dropped 4 bases and J dropped 4; count of bases not matched to a gene: 6. The V gene's germline CDR1 is SGHRS and CDR2 YFSETQ. The CDR3 coding sequence is TGCGCCAGCAGCCTGACTAGCGGGCCCCCAGATACGCAGTATTTT. Protein product: CASSLTSGPPDTQYF.

J is TRBJ1-4 and V is TRBV28, with 9 bases that match TRBD1. Germline loops: CDR1 MDHEN, CDR2 SYDVKM. This CDR3 has 16 residues. J gave up 13 bases and V 4 bases, and 16 bases lay outside the gene matches. This chain's CDR3 is CASSSPGRDRASGLFF. CDR3 nucleotide sequence: TGTGCCAGCAGTTCCCCTGGCCGGGACAGGGCATCAGGACTGTTTTTT.

The V and J genes are TRBV2 and TRBJ1-3; D is possibly TRBD1 (6 bases). Looked up from germline, CDR1 is SNHLY and CDR2 is FYNNEI. The ends were cut back, 5 bases at V and 2 bases at J, with 7 bases in the middle. The CDR3 is 13 residues long. CDR3: CASSTGPGNTIYF. In DNA form, the CDR3 reads TGTGCCAGCAGTACAGGGCCTGGAAACACCATATATTTT.

The chain joins TRBV5-5 to TRBJ1-1; no firm D call. Trimming cost V 4 bases and J 0 bases, with 7 bases left between them. The CDR3 extends over 13 amino acids. The germline V gene has CDR1 SGHKS and CDR2 YYEKEE (reference sequence). Here the CDR3 reads CASSDTLNTEAFF. The CDR3 DNA reads as TGTGCCAGCAGCGACACCTTGAACACTGAAGCTTTCTTT.

This chain connects TRBV7-9 to TRBJ1-1, with D hard to call. This CDR3 comprises 13 residues. Germline V gene lookup returns CDR1 SEHNR and CDR2 FQNEAQ (reference sequence). Trimming took off 8 bases at V and 0 bases at J, with 10 bases between the two ends. The chain's CDR3 is CASGQQMNTEAFF. CDR3 coding DNA: TGTGCCAGCGGCCAACAGATGAACACTGAAGCTTTCTTT.

The CDR3 bases are TGTGCCAGCAGACCTAACCGGGACAGGGTCCTTGGCTACACCTTC. Its translation is CASRPNRDRVLGYTF. This chain joins TRBV6-6 and TRBJ1-2; 9 bases are shared with TRBD1. Germline V lookup: CDR1 MNHNY, CDR2 SVGAGI (reference sequence). This CDR3 has 15 residues. The V gene end was trimmed by 6 bases and the J gene end by 7 bases; junction bases not matched to a gene: 12.

This chain connects TRBV10-2 to TRBJ2-1; 8 bases are a match to TRBD2. The trim removed 6 bases at V and 7 bases at J, leaving 8 bases unmatched. From germline, CDR1 is WSHSY and CDR2 SAAADI. The CDR3 is 14 amino acids. For the CDR3, the DNA is TGCGCCAGCAGCGCAGCGGGGGCGGGGAATGAGCAGTTCTTC. It specifies CASSAAGAGNEQFF.

This clone showed up just once. The genes are TRBV7-8 and TRBJ2-7, with 11 bases lining up with TRBD2. This CDR3 has 17 residues. In germline, CDR1 is SGHVS, CDR2 FQNEAQ. V dropped 2 bases and J dropped 2; count of bases not matched to a gene: 8. The CDR3 reads CASSLSASGGSAYEQYF. The CDR3 nucleotides read TGTGCCAGCAGCTTATCGGCTAGCGGGGGGTCCGCCTACGAGCAGTACTTC.

This rearrangement joins TRBV7-2 to TRBJ1-2, with 9 bases lining up with TRBD1. Germline values: CDR1 SGHTA, CDR2 FQGNSA. The CDR3 is 14 amino acids. V lost 1 base and J lost 8; bases outside the gene matches: 5. The CDR3 loop is CASSLEGTGQGYTF. CDR3 sequence (DNA): TGTGCCAGCAGCTTAGAAGGGACAGGGCAGGGCTACACCTTC.

The chain links TRBV6-5 to TRBJ1-3; 11 nucleotides line up with TRBD1. This CDR3 region has 16 residues. Germline V gene sequence: CDR1 MNHEY, CDR2 SVGAGI. V shed 4 bases and J 0 bases; nucleotides not matched to a gene: 2. The DNA of the CDR3 is TGTGCCAGCAGTTCCGGGACAGGGGGCTCTGGAAACACCATATATTTT. Protein sequence: CASSSGTGGSGNTIYF.

The rearrangement uses TRBV2 and TRBJ2-1; 9 bases fit TRBD2. There are 14 residues in the CDR3. Losses at the gene ends were 2 bases for V and 10 bases for J; bases not matched to a gene: 6. CDR1 and CDR2 (germline): SNHLY, FYNNEI. The CDR3 sequence: CASSEPGLALEQFF. In DNA, the CDR3 is TGTGCCAGCAGTGAACCGGGACTAGCTCTCGAGCAGTTCTTC.

V usage is TRBV10-1 and J usage is TRBJ2-5; D unclear. Germline V gives CDR1 WNHNN, CDR2 SYGVQD (reference sequence). The CDR3 covers 13 residues. V lost 2 bases, J lost 5 bases, and 9 bases lay in between. CDR3 amino acids: CASSELPLETQYF. The DNA for the CDR3 is TGCGCCAGCAGTGAGCTCCCGTTGGAGACCCAGTACTTC.

The J gene is TRBJ1-1, the V gene TRBV11-3; D is uncertain. V dropped 1 base and J dropped 4 bases, with 7 bases sitting between them. Germline-derived CDR1 and CDR2 are SGHNT and YENEEA. This CDR3 is built from 13 residues. The CDR3 nucleotides read TGTGCCAGCAGCTTAGTTCCGGTCACTGAAGCTTTCTTT. Translation gives CASSLVPVTEAFF.

V usage is TRBV4-2 and J usage is TRBJ2-7; TRBD1 matches at 9 bases. Germline CDR1 LGHNA, CDR2 YNFKEQ. The CDR3 has 15 residues. Losses at the gene ends were 6 bases for V and 3 bases for J; bases not matched to a gene: 9. The DNA of the CDR3 is TGTGCCAGCAGTCGTCCGGGACAGGGAAACTACGAGCAGTACTTC. This encodes CASSRPGQGNYEQYF.

The chain links TRBV7-8 to TRBJ1-2; the D is unclear. There are 12 residues in the CDR3. The V end lost 4 bases, the J end lost 7 bases, and 10 bases lay between the germline ends. The V gene's germline CDR1 is SGHVS and CDR2 FQNEAQ. The CDR3 here is CASSSGVRGYTF. The CDR3 DNA follows: TGTGCCAGCAGCTCCGGGGTGCGTGGCTACACCTTC.

V usage is TRBV11-2 and J usage is TRBJ1-4, with 10 bases fitting TRBD1. This CDR3 has 16 residues. Germline trimming cut 0 bases from V and 5 bases from J; bases unmatched to any gene: 3. The V gene's germline CDR1 is SGHAT and CDR2 FQNNGV. The CDR3 protein is CASSLDRDRGNEKLFF. Here the CDR3 DNA reads TGTGCCAGCAGCTTAGACCGGGACAGGGGAAATGAAAAACTGTTTTTT.

The chain combines TRBV4-3 with TRBJ1-3; a weak D match, TRBD1 (5 bases). V dropped 0 bases and J dropped 0 bases, with 12 bases sitting between them. The CDR3 is 17 residues long. Germline V gives CDR1 LGHNA, CDR2 YSLEER. The CDR3 nucleotides are TGCGCCAGCAGCCAAGAATCCGTGGGACTCTCTGGAAACACCATATATTTT. Amino acid sequence: CASSQESVGLSGNTIYF.

As for this clone: Within the sample, other DNA sequences also encode this same CDR3. J is TRBJ1-2 and V is TRBV28, with a weak D call TRBD1 (5 bases). The CDR3 length is 13 residues. In germline, CDR1 is MDHEN, CDR2 SYDVKM. Trimming removed 3 bases at V and 5 bases at J, with 10 bases between. The CDR3, as DNA: TGTGCCAGCAGTTTCACAGGAGGGTATGGCTACACCTTC. Its translation is CASSFTGGYGYTF.

The V call is TRBV5-1, the J call TRBJ2-1, with 11 positions matching TRBD2. CDR1 SGHRS and CDR2 YFSETQ come from the germline V gene. The CDR3 loop spans 16 amino acids. The J segment lost 4 bases and the V segment lost 4 bases, leaving 7 bases of the junction unmatched. CDR3 nucleotides: TGCGCCAGCAGCCTACAACTAGCGGGAGAGTACAATGAGCAGTTCTTC. This gives the protein CASSLQLAGEYNEQFF.

The V gene is TRBV24-1, the J gene TRBJ2-1; 10 bases are a match to TRBD2. The germline CDR1 and CDR2 sequences are KGHDR and SFDVKD. Trimming at V came to 4 bases and at J to 2 bases, leaving 7 bases not matched to a gene. The CDR3 is made up of 17 amino acids. CDR3 nucleotide sequence: TGTGCCACCAGTGACCCGGGGAGCGGGAGGGCCTACAATGAGCAGTTCTTC. Protein sequence: CATSDPGSGRAYNEQFF.

V gene TRBV7-6 combines with J gene TRBJ2-2, with TRBD2 matching over 12 bases. Germline V gene lookup returns CDR1 SGHVS and CDR2 FNYEAQ. The CDR3 extends over 19 amino acids. J was trimmed by 4 bases and V by 2 bases; bases with no gene match: 11. The CDR3 sequence: CASSLRSRLAGASTGELFF. CDR3 nucleotides: TGTGCCAGCAGCTTAAGATCCCGACTAGCGGGGGCGAGCACCGGGGAGCTGTTTTTT. The full variable domain, its missing parts supplied by reference TRBV7-6 and TRBJ2-2, is GAGVSQSPRYKVTKRGQDVALRCDPISGHVSLYWYRQALGQGPEFLTYFNYEAQQDKSGLPNDRFSAERPEGSISTLTIQRTEQRDSAMYRCASSLRSRLAGASTGELFFGEGSRLTVL.

Points on this clone: This CDR3 is also generated by other DNA sequences in the sample. This CDR3 reads CASSLTSGSYNEQFF. Written as DNA, the CDR3 is TGCGCCAGCAGCTTGACTAGCGGATCCTACAATGAGCAGTTCTTC. This chain uses TRBV5-1 with TRBJ2-1, with 8 bases that match TRBD2. V dropped 1 base and J dropped 1; count of bases not matched to a gene: 1. CDR3 size: 15 residues. The germline gives CDR1 SGHRS, CDR2 YFSETQ.

This chain joins TRBV28 and TRBJ1-3; D may be TRBD1 (6 bases). Germline values: CDR1 MDHEN, CDR2 SYDVKM. The CDR3 spans 15 residues. V was pared by 3 bases and J by 4 bases, with 13 bases between. The CDR3 is CASSFTGSRGNTIYF. For the CDR3, the DNA is TGTGCCAGCAGTTTTACAGGGTCGAGAGGAAACACCATATATTTT.

The chain links TRBV28 to TRBJ2-2; TRBD2 might be the D (5 bases). The CDR3 spans 14 residues. Germline lookup yields CDR1 MDHEN and CDR2 SYDVKM. Trimming pared 4 bases from V and 1 base from J, leaving 7 bases between. The CDR3 DNA is TGTGCCAGCAGTTCCGGAGGGAACACCGGGGAGCTGTTTTTT. Translation: CASSSGGNTGELFF.